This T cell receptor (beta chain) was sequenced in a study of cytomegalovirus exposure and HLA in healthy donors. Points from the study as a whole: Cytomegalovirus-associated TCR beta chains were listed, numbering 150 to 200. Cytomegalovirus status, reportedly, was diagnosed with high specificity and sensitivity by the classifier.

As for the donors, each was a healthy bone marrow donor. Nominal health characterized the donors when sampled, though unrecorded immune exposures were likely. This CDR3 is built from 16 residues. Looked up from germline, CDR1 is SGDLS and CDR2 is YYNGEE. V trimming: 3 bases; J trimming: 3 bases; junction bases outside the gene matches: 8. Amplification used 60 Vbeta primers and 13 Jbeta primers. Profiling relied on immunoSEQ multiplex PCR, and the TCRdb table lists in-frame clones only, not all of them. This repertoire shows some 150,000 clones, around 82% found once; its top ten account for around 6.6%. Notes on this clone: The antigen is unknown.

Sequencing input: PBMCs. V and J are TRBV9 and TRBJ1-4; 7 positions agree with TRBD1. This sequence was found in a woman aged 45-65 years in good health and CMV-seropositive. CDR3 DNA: TGTGCCAGCAGCGGCGGACAGGTCGTAGCTAATGAAAAACTGTTTTTT. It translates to CASSGGQVVANEKLFF.